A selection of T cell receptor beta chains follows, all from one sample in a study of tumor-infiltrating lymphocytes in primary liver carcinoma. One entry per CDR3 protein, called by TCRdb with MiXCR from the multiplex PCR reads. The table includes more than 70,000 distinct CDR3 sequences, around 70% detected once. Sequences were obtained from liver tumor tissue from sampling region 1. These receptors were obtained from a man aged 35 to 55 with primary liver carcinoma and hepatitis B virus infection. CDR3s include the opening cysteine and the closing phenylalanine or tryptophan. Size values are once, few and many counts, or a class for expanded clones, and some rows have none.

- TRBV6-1 CATSEEDAGTGVFGANVLTF
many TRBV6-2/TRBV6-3 CASSPTRNQPQHF
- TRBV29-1 CSGEQAAYNEQFF
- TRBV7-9 CASSPSGISNEQYF
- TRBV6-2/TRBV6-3 CASSYNPYGQYF
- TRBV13 CASSLYGDYNSPLHF
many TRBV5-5 CASSLRRQGRQETQYF
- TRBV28 CASNQQNTEAFF
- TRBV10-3 CVISESTGQETQYF
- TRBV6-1 CASSFRGGDISKDTQYF
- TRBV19 CASSSSGSSYNEQFF
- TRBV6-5 CASRTEGADEKLFF
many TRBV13 CASSAGTLGETQYF
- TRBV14 CASSTSAESLEQYF
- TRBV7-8 CASGSEGDRFSYEQYF
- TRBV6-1 CANGDRQGDQPQRF
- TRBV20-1 CNARDRLAGGYEQYF
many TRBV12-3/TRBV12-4 CASSSTGLAGGGGEGNEQFF
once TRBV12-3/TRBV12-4 CVSSGLAWEQYF
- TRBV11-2 CASNIDPPGPGSYEQYF
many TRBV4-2 CASSQESERELFF
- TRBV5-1 CASSSSGMSNEQFF
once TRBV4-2 CASCPDTYEQYF
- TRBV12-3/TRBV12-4 CVNSFGGKNIQYF
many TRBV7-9 CASSSSSAGVIDTQYF
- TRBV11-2 CASSTSLGETQYF
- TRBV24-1 CATSDSNQPQHF
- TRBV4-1 CATSQVGTDTQYF
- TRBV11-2 CAYSSAAGGDEQFF
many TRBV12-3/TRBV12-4 CASSLGYAETQYF
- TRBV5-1 CASGSRQDSYNEQFF
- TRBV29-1 CTVDAQRNNEQFF
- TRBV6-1 CASSSGTSGADNQYF
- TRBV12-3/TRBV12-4 CSSSLMIAGGPANGQFF
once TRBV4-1 CACSQDGTDRAGGDF
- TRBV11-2 CASTSQPPGELFF
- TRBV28 CVSSSGGDGDSPLHF
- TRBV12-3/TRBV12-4 CASSLSSQGETQYF
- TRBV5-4 CASSDELAPSSYDEQFF
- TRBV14 CARSRLLGNRDFEKPFF
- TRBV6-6 CASSPVAGENTGELFF
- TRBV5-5 CASSVRVRVDGYTF
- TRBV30 CAWSGTLNNGQYF
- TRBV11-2 CASRLVGAGSGEATHYF
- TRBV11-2 CAASLTGEQYF
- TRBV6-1 CASNASETQFF
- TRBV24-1 CATCDYRLAGVDEQFF
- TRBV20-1 CSARVGPRGVGEQYF
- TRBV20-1 CNATDSSKTQHF
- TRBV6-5 CASSLCTGMNAGANVLTF
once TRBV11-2 CASSQLGGVCTDTQHF
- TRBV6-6 CASSYSVTLVEQFF
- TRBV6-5 CAISYDRGPYEQYF
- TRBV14 CASSSTGRAFTEAFF